This TCR beta chain was found in a study of human T cells and chemical hapten exposure. Study at large: Each week of the approximately 25-week study, patients had diphenylcyclopropenone applied to the scalp.

Time point denoted: patch test 3, about 24 weeks after DPC sensitization. Treatment: therapeutic diphenylcyclopropenone sensitization with weekly scalp DPC. There are 15 residues in the CDR3. Germline V CDR1 and CDR2: SGHTA, FQGNSA. V was cut by 5 bases and J by 1 base, with 12 bases left in between. Via MiXCR, TCRdb re-called the RACE reads, giving one row per CDR3 protein. This table has over 150,000 distinct CDR3 sequences, approximately 30% appearing once. This receptor was taken from a woman aged 18-35 years with alopecia areata. Some clones in this sample may be carry-over from other donors' samples. The genes are TRBV7-2 and TRBJ2-4, with D hard to call. The sample was whole blood, taken in connection with sensitization to the hapten diphenylcyclopropenone (DPC). CDR3 nucleotide sequence: TGTGCCAGCAGCCCCATTGCTCTCGCCAAAAACATTCAGTACTTC. Its translation is CASSPIALAKNIQYF.